These 16 T cell receptor beta chains share one sample of origin, sequenced in a study of neurological immune-mediated disorders (dated by TCRdb to between 2017 and 2020). Library construction relied on 5' RACE. The sequencer was an Illumina HiSeq 2500. The public reads were quality trimmed at Q25 with fastp and then assembled into clones with MiXCR by TCRdb, keeping productive beta chains. Rows are unified per CDR3 protein, each entry keeping the most common DNA and genes. The sample profile shows around 130,000 distinct CDR3 sequences; roughly 3.2% of them were found once. The ten biggest clones cover 1% to 1.5% of the sample. The material sequenced was PBMCs. These receptors were collected from a woman aged 25 to 39 with multiple sclerosis.

This clonotype was detected ten times or more. The gene calls are TRBV9 and TRBJ2-2, with 9 bases lining up with TRBD2. V gave up 0 bases and J gave up 1 base; unmatched junction bases: 13. Looked up from germline, CDR1 is SGDLS and CDR2 is YYNGEE. The CDR3 totals 20 residues. CDR3 protein: CASSVATSGSGSRNTGELFF. Here the CDR3 DNA reads TGTGCCAGCAGCGTAGCTACATCCGGTAGCGGGAGCCGGAACACCGGGGAGCTGTTTTTT.

About this clonotype: A much larger clone sits a single nucleotide away, making a read error possible. The rearrangement uses TRBV20-1 and TRBJ2-5, with D perhaps given as TRBD1 or TRBD2 (5 bases each). Germline V CDR1 and CDR2: DFQATT, SNEGSKA (reference sequence). The CDR3 is 14 residues long. The CDR3, as DNA: TGCAGTGCTAGAGACGGTGTGGGACCAGAGAACCAGTACTTC. Its translation: CSARDGVGPENQYF.

This clonotype was observed many times. The gene calls are TRBV7-2 and TRBJ1-5; TRBD1 matches at 8 bases. Germline lookup yields CDR1 SGHTA and CDR2 FQGNSA. The trim removed 5 bases at V and 1 base at J, leaving 4 bases unmatched. The length of the CDR3 is 15 residues. In DNA form, the CDR3 reads TGTGCCAGCAGCGTACAGGGGGTAAGCAATCAGCCCCAGCATTTT. It specifies CASSVQGVSNQPQHF.

At least ten counts were recorded for this clonotype. The chain joins TRBV7-9 to TRBJ1-1, with no clear D. This CDR3 has 14 residues. Germline V CDR1 and CDR2: SEHNR, FQNEAQ (reference sequence). Trimming removed 8 bases from V and 4 bases from J, with 17 bases in between. The CDR3 nucleotides read TGTGCCAGCGTCCTTACAGATTCGGGCACTGAAGCTTTCTTT. Its translation: CASVLTDSGTEAFF.

In this sample, this clonotype turned up many times. This chain joins TRBV7-2 and TRBJ2-3; TRBD2 agrees at 8 bases. Looked up from germline, CDR1 is SGHTA and CDR2 is FQGNSA. The V gene end was trimmed by 4 bases and the J gene end by 3 bases; junction bases not matched to a gene: 9. The CDR3 covers 16 residues. The CDR3 DNA sequence: TGTGCCAGCAGCTGGGGGGCGGGAGGAACAACAGATACGCAGTATTTT. This encodes CASSWGAGGTTDTQYF. The complete variable domain, with remaining parts taken from reference TRBV7-2 and TRBJ2-3, reads GAGVSQSPSNKVTEKGKDVELRCDPISGHTALYWYRQSLGQGLEFLIYFQGNSAPDKSGLPSDRFSAERTGGSVSTLTIQRTQQEDSAVYLCASSWGAGGTTDTQYFGPGTRLTVL.

This clonotype came up many times. CDR3 sequence reads: CASRETGTGAYEQYF. The CDR3 DNA reads as TGTGCCAGCAGGGAAACCGGGACAGGGGCCTACGAGCAGTACTTC. The gene calls are TRBV27 and TRBJ2-7, with TRBD1 matching 10 bases. The CDR3 length is 15 residues. CDR1 and CDR2 (germline): MNHEY, SMNVEV (reference sequence). V was clipped by 6 bases and J by 2 bases; unmatched bases: 7.

Details on this clonotype: This may be a read error: a much more frequent sequence differs by one nucleotide. The chain is built from TRBV7-2 and TRBJ2-5; D is unclear. V was trimmed by 5 bases and J by 4 bases, leaving 14 bases between them. From germline, CDR1 is SGHTA and CDR2 FQGNSA. The CDR3 length is 14 residues. DNA of the CDR3: TGTGCCAGCAGCCAACGTCGAGGCCCAGAGACCCAGTACTTC. This gives the protein CASSQRRGPETQYF. Looking up the rest from reference TRBV7-2 and TRBJ2-5 gives the full variable domain: GAGVSQSPSNKVTEKGKDVELRCDPISGHTALYWYRQSLGQGLEFLIYFQGNSAPDKSGLPSDRFSAERTGGSVSTLTIQRTQQEDSAVYLCASSQRRGPETQYFGPGTRLLVL.

This clonotype was counted ten times or more. The rearrangement uses TRBV28 and TRBJ2-2, with 9 bases matching TRBD1. Germline CDR1 and CDR2: MDHEN and SYDVKM. Unmatched junction bases numbered 10, after V lost 5 bases and J lost 9 bases. The CDR3 totals 15 residues. The CDR3 bases are TGTGCCAGCAGTAAGGGACAGGGTATTTCGTGGGAGCTGTTTTTT. Translated, it gives CASSKGQGISWELFF.

There are many counts of this clonotype. V and J are TRBV5-8 and TRBJ1-5, with D perhaps TRBD1 (5 bases). Germline CDR1 reads SGHTS; CDR2 reads YDEGEE. The CDR3 covers 15 residues. Trimming left V 4 bases short and J 0 bases short, with 11 bases between. CDR3 coding DNA: TGTGCCAGCAGCAGGGACGGCTATAGCAATCAGCCCCAGCATTTT. It codes for CASSRDGYSNQPQHF.

This clonotype occurred a few times. The V call is TRBV27, the J call TRBJ1-1, with D tentatively TRBD1 (5 bases). Trimming stripped 2 bases from V and 6 bases from J, with 16 bases between. CDR1 is MNHEY and CDR2 is SMNVEV in the germline V gene (reference sequence). This CDR3 has 15 amino acids. The CDR3 sequence: CASSLRPGGFAEAFF. The CDR3 DNA sequence: TGTGCCAGCAGTTTACGCCCGGGGGGTTTCGCTGAAGCTTTCTTT.

This clonotype occurred many times. This chain uses TRBV29-1 with TRBJ2-7, with 8 bases identical to TRBD1. This CDR3 region has 12 residues. Germline CDR1 and CDR2: SQVTM and ANQGSEA. V lost 4 bases to trimming and J lost 3 bases; unmatched junction nucleotides: 2. CDR3 in amino acids: CSVVGQGYEQYF. For the CDR3, the DNA is TGCAGCGTTGTCGGACAGGGCTACGAGCAGTACTTC.

This clonotype was seen repeatedly, ten times or more. The CDR3 bases are TGTGCCAGCAGCTTACACAGGGGGGCAGGAGAGACCCAGTACTTC. This encodes CASSLHRGAGETQYF. The J gene is TRBJ2-5, the V gene TRBV7-2, with 8 bases identical to TRBD1. Germline trimming cut 2 bases from V and 4 bases from J; bases unmatched to any gene: 6. Germline CDR1 and CDR2: SGHTA and FQGNSA. This CDR3 region has 15 residues.

This clonotype occurred many times. The J gene is TRBJ1-1, the V gene TRBV11-3, with D possibly being TRBD1 (5 bases). Trimming shortened V by 1 base and J by 4 bases, and 10 bases separated the two germline ends. The length of the CDR3 is 14 residues. CDR1 SGHNT and CDR2 YENEEA come from the germline V gene. CDR3: CASSLGDGATEAFF. CDR3 DNA: TGTGCCAGCAGCTTAGGAGACGGGGCCACTGAAGCTTTCTTT.

This clonotype has a count of ten or more. The V gene is TRBV7-9, the J gene TRBJ2-1; 14 nucleotides agree with TRBD2. The germline CDR1 and CDR2 sequences are SEHNR and FQNEAQ (reference sequence). V trimming: 3 bases; J trimming: 6 bases; junction bases outside the gene matches: 4. CDR3 length equals 16 residues. Here the CDR3 reads CASSFRGTSGSNEQFF. The CDR3 bases are TGTGCCAGCAGCTTTAGAGGGACTAGCGGGAGCAATGAGCAGTTCTTC. The full variable domain, completed using reference TRBV7-9 and TRBJ2-1, is DTGVSQNPRHKITKRGQNVTFRCDPISEHNRLYWYRQTLGQGPEFLTYFQNEAQLEKSRLLSDRFSAERPKGSFSTLEIQRTEQGDSAMYLCASSFRGTSGSNEQFFGPGTRLTVL.

This clonotype came up many times. The chain links TRBV7-2 to TRBJ2-5; perhaps TRBD1 as D (6 bases). CDR3 length: 18 amino acids. V dropped 1 base and J dropped 7 bases, with 25 bases sitting between them. Germline values: CDR1 SGHTA, CDR2 FQGNSA. The CDR3 DNA reads as TGTGCCAGCAGCTTAGGGGTGGACACTCACCTCCCCAGGGGGACCCAGTACTTC. Its protein product is CASSLGVDTHLPRGTQYF.

Many counts were recorded for this clonotype. The J gene is TRBJ2-7, the V gene TRBV9, with 7 positions matching TRBD1. CDR1 and CDR2 (germline): SGDLS, YYNGEE. V trimming: 4 bases; J trimming: 6 bases; junction bases outside the gene matches: 10. This CDR3 contains 14 residues. CDR3 DNA sequence: TGTGCCAGCAGCCCCCAATACACAGGGGTCGAGCAGTACTTC. It translates to CASSPQYTGVEQYF.